This T cell receptor beta chain was sequenced for a study of blood T cell repertoires in COVID-19. Study background: Whether acute or convalescent, the COVID-19 samples came from the United States, Italy and Spain. PBMCs, B-cell-depleted T cells, or T cells provided the cDNA or gDNA that made up the material.

In the original workflow: Using reference gene primer amplification, nucleated cell counts were estimated. Some clones are missing from TCRdb's copy, which holds only in-frame ones; the method was immunoSEQ multiplex PCR. V and J calls and clone size are those listed in that table; D and trimming were worked out from the DNA. Here the sample spans 110,000 to 150,000 clones, 84% being singletons. The V gene end was trimmed by 6 bases and the J gene end by 5 bases; junction bases not matched to a gene: 4. The CDR3 spans 14 residues. Per the germline V gene, CDR1 is ENHRY and CDR2 is SYGVKD. The TCR sequence derives from an elderly woman in a cohort sampled during active or convalescent COVID-19. Sequencing used peripheral blood. This chain uses TRBV10-3 with TRBJ1-4; 9 bases are a match to TRBD1. The CDR3 bases are TGTGCCATCAGCCCGGGACAGGGAAATGAAAAACTGTTTTTT. This translates into CAISPGQGNEKLFF.